These 19 T cell receptor beta chains were sequenced from one sample in a study of T cells in localized non-small cell lung cancer. Profiled with immunoSEQ multiplex PCR; TCRdb holds only in-frame clones, not every one. Altogether 55,000 to 75,000 clones are present, about 89% being singletons, with the ten largest covering less than 20%. The sequences come from peripheral blood, collected before any cancer treatment. These receptor sequences come from a man aged 40 to 69 with stage I lung adenocarcinoma.

The V call is TRBV6-4, the J call TRBJ2-5; a possible D gene is TRBD1 (5 bases). Per the germline V gene, CDR1 is MRHNA and CDR2 is SNTAGT. The V end was cut by 6 bases, the J end by 1 base, with 15 bases between. The CDR3 is 15 residues long. The CDR3 bases are TGTGCCAGCAGAGAACAGGAATCTGCCCAAGAGACCCAGTACTTC. Its translation: CASREQESAQETQYF.

The rearrangement uses TRBV11-2 and TRBJ2-3, with 11 bases matching TRBD2. CDR1 and CDR2 (germline): SGHAT, FQNNGV. The CDR3 is 16 residues long. Trimming at V came to 0 bases and at J to 1 base, leaving 0 bases not matched to a gene. For the CDR3, the DNA is TGTGCCAGCAGCTTAGAACTAGCGGGAGGCACAGATACGCAGTATTTT. It specifies CASSLELAGGTDTQYF.

J is TRBJ2-4 and V is TRBV27, with D uncertain. This CDR3 comprises 13 residues. V lost 8 bases and J 4 bases, leaving 12 bases between the germline ends. The germline CDR1 and CDR2 sequences are MNHEY and SMNVEV (reference sequence). The CDR3 loop reads CASPKNMKNIQYF. For the CDR3, the DNA is TGTGCCAGCCCGAAAAACATGAAAAACATTCAGTACTTC.

The genes are TRBV5-4 and TRBJ1-4; no firm D call. CDR3 length: 13 residues. With 2 bases removed from V and 8 bases from J, the gap between germline ends came to 10 bases. Germline CDR1 reads SGHNT; CDR2 reads YYREEE (reference sequence). In DNA form, the CDR3 reads TGTGCCAGCAGCTTCGAGGGAACCGAAAAACTGTTTTTT. It yields the protein CASSFEGTEKLFF.

This clone was observed a single time. This chain uses TRBV14 with TRBJ2-1; a weak D match, TRBD2 (5 bases). Trimming shortened V by 2 bases and J by 12 bases, and 11 bases separated the two germline ends. Per the germline V gene, CDR1 is SGHDN and CDR2 is FVKESK. The CDR3 is 12 residues long. CDR3 amino acids: CASSQWGAWQFF. The CDR3, as DNA: TGTGCCAGCAGCCAATGGGGAGCGTGGCAGTTCTTC.

The chain recombines TRBV29-1 with TRBJ2-2, with a weak D call TRBD1 (5 bases). V lost 4 bases, J lost 4 bases, and 7 bases lay in between. The germline V gene encodes CDR1 SQVTM and CDR2 ANQGSEA. CDR3 length: 12 residues. CDR3 coding DNA: TGCAGCGTTGCTCAGGGCACCGGGGAGCTGTTTTTT. Its translation is CSVAQGTGELFF.

V usage is TRBV19 and J usage is TRBJ2-5; D remains ambiguous. Germline values: CDR1 LNHDA, CDR2 SQIVND (reference sequence). The CDR3 contains 14 residues. V lost 3 bases to trimming and J lost 0 bases, with 8 bases between them. CDR3 protein: CASSMSRNQETQYF. CDR3 DNA sequence: TGTGCCAGTAGTATGTCCAGAAACCAAGAGACCCAGTACTTC.

This rearrangement joins TRBV4-1 to TRBJ1-2; the D gene is possibly TRBD1 (5 bases). Germline V CDR1 and CDR2: MGHRA, YSYEKL. V was cut by 1 base and J by 5 bases, with 14 bases left in between. The CDR3 contains 15 residues. The CDR3 sequence is CASSQVGGTRYGYTF. The CDR3 DNA follows: TGCGCCAGCAGCCAAGTAGGAGGGACGCGGTATGGCTACACCTTC.

The rearrangement links TRBV6-1 to TRBJ2-1; 10 nucleotides agree with TRBD2. The CDR3 is made up of 14 amino acids. The trim removed 6 bases at V and 9 bases at J, leaving 8 bases unmatched. Germline V gives CDR1 MNHNS, CDR2 SASEGT. The CDR3 coding sequence is TGTGCCAGCAGCCCTAGCGGGAGTTGGGGTGAGCAGTTCTTC. Amino acids: CASSPSGSWGEQFF.

On this clone itself: This CDR3 is also generated by other DNA sequences in the sample. This chain joins TRBV29-1 and TRBJ2-7; 8 nucleotides line up with TRBD2. Germline CDR1 SQVTM, CDR2 ANQGSEA. J was trimmed by 2 bases and V by 2 bases; bases with no gene match: 2. The CDR3 has 13 amino acids. The CDR3 DNA reads TGCAGCGTTGAAACTAGCGGTCCCTACGAGCAGTACTTC. Its protein is CSVETSGPYEQYF.

This rearrangement joins TRBV7-9 to TRBJ1-1, with 7 bases that match TRBD1. The CDR3 runs to 15 residues. V lost 5 bases and J lost 0; bases outside the gene matches: 6. The V gene's germline CDR1 is SEHNR and CDR2 FQNEAQ (reference sequence). CDR3 nucleotides: TGTGCCAGCAGCGAAACAGGGGTCTTGAACACTGAAGCTTTCTTT. It is translated as CASSETGVLNTEAFF. Full variable domain (remainder filled in from reference TRBV7-9 and TRBJ1-1): DTGVSQNPRHKITKRGQNVTFRCDPISEHNRLYWYRQTLGQGPEFLTYFQNEAQLEKSRLLSDRFSAERPKGSFSTLEIQRTEQGDSAMYLCASSETGVLNTEAFFGQGTRLTVV.

The gene calls are TRBV10-3 and TRBJ1-1; D unresolved. The CDR3 contains 15 residues. V lost 3 bases and J lost 1, with 12 bases in between. The V gene's germline CDR1 is ENHRY and CDR2 SYGVKD. This chain's CDR3 is CAISDNGAPNTEAFF. The CDR3 nucleotides are TGTGCCATCAGTGACAACGGTGCACCGAACACTGAAGCTTTCTTT.

This chain connects TRBV7-3 to TRBJ2-2; D not resolved. With 6 bases removed from V and 5 bases from J, the gap between germline ends came to 13 bases. Germline assignment: CDR1 SGHTA and CDR2 FQGTGA. The CDR3 extends over 14 amino acids. CDR3 protein: CASSPHLGTGELFF. The CDR3 DNA follows: TGTGCCAGCAGTCCTCATCTAGGGACCGGGGAGCTGTTTTTT.

The V and J genes are TRBV6-1 and TRBJ1-2; 10 nucleotides agree with TRBD1. CDR1 and CDR2 (germline): MNHNS, SASEGT. Trimming took 6 bases from V and 7 from J; bases not matched to a gene: 5. The CDR3 length is 13 residues. Here the CDR3 reads CASRTDRGAGYTF. The CDR3 bases are TGTGCCAGCAGGACGGACAGGGGGGCTGGCTACACCTTC.

This clone was detected once. The V call is TRBV7-9, the J call TRBJ2-7; no reliable D call. CDR3 size: 14 residues. From germline, CDR1 is SEHNR and CDR2 FQNEAQ (reference sequence). V was pared by 2 bases and J by 3 bases, with 11 bases between. The CDR3 DNA follows: TGTGCCAGCAGCTTAACAGAGCTAAACTACGAGCAGTACTTC. It translates to CASSLTELNYEQYF.

V gene TRBV9 combines with J gene TRBJ2-1, with a possible D match to TRBD2 (5 bases). V shed 4 bases and J shed 2 bases, with 22 bases lying between them. Germline CDR1 and CDR2: SGDLS and YYNGEE. The CDR3 has 18 residues. CDR3 nucleotides: TGTGCCAGCAGCCTCGACGATGTCGTAACGGGAACCTACAATGAGCAGTTCTTC. Its protein is CASSLDDVVTGTYNEQFF.

The gene calls are TRBV13 and TRBJ1-2; D not resolved. Germline V gives CDR1 PRHDT, CDR2 FYEKMQ (reference sequence). The CDR3 is made up of 14 amino acids. With 4 bases removed from V and 4 bases from J, the gap between germline ends came to 13 bases. Here the CDR3 DNA reads TGTGCCAGCAGCTCCTGGACGTCCCCCTATGGCTACACCTTC. Translated, it gives CASSSWTSPYGYTF.

The rearrangement links TRBV11-3 to TRBJ2-1; tentative D call: TRBD1 (6 bases). The CDR3 sequence is 14 residues long. With 8 bases removed from V and 4 bases from J, the gap between germline ends came to 15 bases. Germline V gene data show CDR1 as SGHNT and CDR2 as YENEEA. The CDR3 loop reads CASCDRDKYNEQFF. CDR3 DNA: TGTGCCAGCTGCGACCGGGACAAATACAATGAGCAGTTCTTC.

As to this clone: A read error is the likely source, as a far larger clone sits one nucleotide away. The genes are TRBV1 and TRBJ1-5. TRBV1 is a listed pseudogene. CDR3 size: 17 residues. The CDR3 here is CTSSQDGTLVGNQPQHF. CDR3 DNA sequence: TGCACCAGCAGCCAAGACGGCACTTTAGTTGGCAATCAGCCCCAGCATTTT.